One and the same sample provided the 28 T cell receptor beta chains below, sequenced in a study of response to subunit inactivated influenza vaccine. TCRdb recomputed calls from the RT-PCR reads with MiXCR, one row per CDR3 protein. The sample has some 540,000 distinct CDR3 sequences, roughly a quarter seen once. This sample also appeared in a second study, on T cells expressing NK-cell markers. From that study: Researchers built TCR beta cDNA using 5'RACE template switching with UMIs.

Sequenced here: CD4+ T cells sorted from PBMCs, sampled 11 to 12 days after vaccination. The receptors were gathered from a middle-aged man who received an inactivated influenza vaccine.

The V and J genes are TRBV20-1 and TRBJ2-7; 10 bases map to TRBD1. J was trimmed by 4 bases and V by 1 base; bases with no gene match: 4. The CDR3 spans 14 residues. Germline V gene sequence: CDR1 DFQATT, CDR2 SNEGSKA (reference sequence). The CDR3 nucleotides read TGCAGTGCTAGAGTTCGGACAGGGGGATACGAGCAGTACTTC. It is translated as CSARVRTGGYEQYF.

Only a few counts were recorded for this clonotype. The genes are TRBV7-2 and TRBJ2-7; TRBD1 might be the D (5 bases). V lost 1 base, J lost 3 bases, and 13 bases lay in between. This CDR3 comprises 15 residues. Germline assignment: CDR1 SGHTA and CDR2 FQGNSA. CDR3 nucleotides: TGTGCCAGCAGCTTAGTAGGTCTTAGGGGCTACGAGCAGTACTTC. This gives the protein CASSLVGLRGYEQYF.

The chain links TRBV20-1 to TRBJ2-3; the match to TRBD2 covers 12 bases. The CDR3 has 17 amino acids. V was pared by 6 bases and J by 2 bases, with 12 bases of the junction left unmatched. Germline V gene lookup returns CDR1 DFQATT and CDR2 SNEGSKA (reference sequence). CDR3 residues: CSARGLAGRQNTDTQYF. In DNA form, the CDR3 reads TGCAGTGCAAGGGGACTAGCGGGCCGACAAAACACAGATACGCAGTATTTT.

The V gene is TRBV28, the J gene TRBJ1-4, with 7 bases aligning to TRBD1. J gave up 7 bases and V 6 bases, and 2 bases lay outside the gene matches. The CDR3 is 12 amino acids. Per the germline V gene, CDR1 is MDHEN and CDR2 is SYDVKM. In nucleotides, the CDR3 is TGTGCCAGCAGAGGGGGCTCTGAAAAACTGTTTTTT. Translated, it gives CASRGGSEKLFF.

The CDR3 here is CASSPPEGTQYF. The CDR3 DNA reads as TGTGCCAGCAGCCCCCCAGAAGGGACGCAGTATTTT. This sequence joins TRBV5-6 and TRBJ2-3, with unresolved D. The CDR3 runs to 12 residues. With 4 bases removed from V and 9 bases from J, the gap between germline ends came to 12 bases. Germline CDR1 and CDR2: SGHDT and YYEEEE.

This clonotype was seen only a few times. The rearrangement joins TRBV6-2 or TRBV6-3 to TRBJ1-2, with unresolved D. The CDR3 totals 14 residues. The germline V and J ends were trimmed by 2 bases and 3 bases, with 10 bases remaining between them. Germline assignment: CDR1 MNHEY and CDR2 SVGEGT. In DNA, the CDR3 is TGTGCCAGCAGTTACCCCGAATTTCACTATGGCTACACCTTC. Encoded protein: CASSYPEFHYGYTF.

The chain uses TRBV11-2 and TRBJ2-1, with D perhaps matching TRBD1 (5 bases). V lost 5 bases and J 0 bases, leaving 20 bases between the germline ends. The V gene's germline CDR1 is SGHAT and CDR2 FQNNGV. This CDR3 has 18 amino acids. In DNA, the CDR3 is TGTGCCAGCAGCACTACCTTTCGACAGTCGAGCTCCTACAATGAGCAGTTCTTC. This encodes CASSTTFRQSSSYNEQFF.

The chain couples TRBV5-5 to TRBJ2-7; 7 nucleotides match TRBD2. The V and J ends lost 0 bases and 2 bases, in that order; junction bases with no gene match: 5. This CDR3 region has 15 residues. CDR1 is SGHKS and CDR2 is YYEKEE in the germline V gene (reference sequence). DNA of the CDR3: TGTGCCAGCAGCTTGGATGCTGCGGGAGCCTACGAGCAGTACTTC. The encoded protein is CASSLDAAGAYEQYF.

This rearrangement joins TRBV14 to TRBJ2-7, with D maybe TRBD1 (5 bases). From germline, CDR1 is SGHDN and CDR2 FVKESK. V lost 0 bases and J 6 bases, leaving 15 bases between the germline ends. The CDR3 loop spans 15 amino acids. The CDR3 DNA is TGTGCCAGCAGCCAAGATCTTGGGCAGGGCACCGAGCAGTACTTC. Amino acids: CASSQDLGQGTEQYF.

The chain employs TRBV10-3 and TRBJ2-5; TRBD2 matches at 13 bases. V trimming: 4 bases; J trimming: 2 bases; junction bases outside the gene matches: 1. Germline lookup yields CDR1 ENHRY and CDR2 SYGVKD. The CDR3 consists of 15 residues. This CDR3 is CAISGLAGGQETQYF. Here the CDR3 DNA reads TGTGCCATCAGTGGACTAGCGGGAGGACAAGAGACCCAGTACTTC.

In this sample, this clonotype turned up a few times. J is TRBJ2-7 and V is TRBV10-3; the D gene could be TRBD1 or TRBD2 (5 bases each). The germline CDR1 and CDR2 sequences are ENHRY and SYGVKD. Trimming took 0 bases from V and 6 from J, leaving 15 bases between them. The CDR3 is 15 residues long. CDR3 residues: CAISESGAFGGEQYF. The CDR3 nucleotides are TGTGCCATCAGTGAGTCCGGGGCCTTTGGAGGCGAGCAGTACTTC.

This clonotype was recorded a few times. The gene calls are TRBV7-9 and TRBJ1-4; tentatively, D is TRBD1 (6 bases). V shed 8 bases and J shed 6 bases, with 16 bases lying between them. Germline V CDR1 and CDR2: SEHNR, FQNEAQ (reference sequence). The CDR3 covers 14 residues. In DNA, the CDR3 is TGTGCCAGCGGGCGGACAGAGGAATATGAAAAACTGTTTTTT. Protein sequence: CASGRTEEYEKLFF.

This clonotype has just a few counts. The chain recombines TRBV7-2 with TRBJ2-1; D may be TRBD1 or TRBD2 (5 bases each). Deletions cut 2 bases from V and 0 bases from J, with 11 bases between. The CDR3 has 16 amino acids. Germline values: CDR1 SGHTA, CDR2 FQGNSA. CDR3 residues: CASSLWVGTSYNEQFF. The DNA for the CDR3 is TGTGCCAGCAGCTTATGGGTGGGGACCTCCTACAATGAGCAGTTCTTC.

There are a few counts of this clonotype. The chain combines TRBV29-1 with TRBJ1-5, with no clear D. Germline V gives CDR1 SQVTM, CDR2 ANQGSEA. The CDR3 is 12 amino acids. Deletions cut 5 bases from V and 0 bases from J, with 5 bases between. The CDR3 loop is CSVKSSNQPQHF. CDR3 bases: TGCAGCGTTAAGAGTAGCAATCAGCCCCAGCATTTT.

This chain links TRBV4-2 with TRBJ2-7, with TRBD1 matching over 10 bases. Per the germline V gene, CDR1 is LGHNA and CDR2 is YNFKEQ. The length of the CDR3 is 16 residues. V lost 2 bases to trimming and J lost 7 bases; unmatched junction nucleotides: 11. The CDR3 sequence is CASSQRGQGMTGEQYF. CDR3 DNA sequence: TGTGCCAGCAGCCAACGGGGACAGGGGATGACGGGAGAGCAGTACTTC.

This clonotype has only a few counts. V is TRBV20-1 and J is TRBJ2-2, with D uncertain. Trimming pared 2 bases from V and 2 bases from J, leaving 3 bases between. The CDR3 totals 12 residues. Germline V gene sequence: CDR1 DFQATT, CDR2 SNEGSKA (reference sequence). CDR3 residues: CSARLNTGELFF. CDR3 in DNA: TGCAGTGCTAGACTTAACACCGGGGAGCTGTTTTTT.

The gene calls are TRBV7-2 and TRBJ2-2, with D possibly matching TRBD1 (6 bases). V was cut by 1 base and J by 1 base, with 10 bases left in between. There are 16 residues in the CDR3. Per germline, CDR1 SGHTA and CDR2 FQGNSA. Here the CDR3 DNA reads TGTGCCAGCAGCTTAGTGGGGGCACAGAACACCGGGGAGCTGTTTTTT. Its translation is CASSLVGAQNTGELFF.

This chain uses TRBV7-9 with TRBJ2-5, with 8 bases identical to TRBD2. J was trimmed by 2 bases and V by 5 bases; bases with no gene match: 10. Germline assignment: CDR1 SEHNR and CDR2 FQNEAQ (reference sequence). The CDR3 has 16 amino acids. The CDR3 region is CASSPLTSAIQETQYF. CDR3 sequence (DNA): TGTGCCAGCAGCCCCCTGACTAGCGCGATTCAAGAGACCCAGTACTTC.

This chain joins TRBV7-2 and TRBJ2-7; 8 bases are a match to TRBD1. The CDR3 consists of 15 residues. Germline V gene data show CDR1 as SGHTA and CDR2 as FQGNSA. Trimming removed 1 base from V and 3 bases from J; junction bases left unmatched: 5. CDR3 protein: CASSLDRGTNYEQYF. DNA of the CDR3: TGTGCCAGCAGCTTAGACAGGGGGACGAACTACGAGCAGTACTTC.

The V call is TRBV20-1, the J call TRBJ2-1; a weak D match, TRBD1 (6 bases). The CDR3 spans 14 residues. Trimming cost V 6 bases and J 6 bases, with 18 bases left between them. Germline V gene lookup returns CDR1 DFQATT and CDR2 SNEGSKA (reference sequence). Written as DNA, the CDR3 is TGCAGTGCAAGGACACGGGGACACGGCAATGAGCAGTTCTTC. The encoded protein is CSARTRGHGNEQFF.

The DNA for the CDR3 is TGCGCCAGCAGCCAAGATAGGGGACTAGCGGGTTACAATGAGCAGTTCTTC. Translated: CASSQDRGLAGYNEQFF. This sequence joins TRBV4-1 and TRBJ2-1; 12 nucleotides match TRBD2. The CDR3 length is 17 residues. Germline V gene sequence: CDR1 MGHRA, CDR2 YSYEKL. With V trimmed by 0 bases and J by 4 bases, 4 bases remained unmatched.

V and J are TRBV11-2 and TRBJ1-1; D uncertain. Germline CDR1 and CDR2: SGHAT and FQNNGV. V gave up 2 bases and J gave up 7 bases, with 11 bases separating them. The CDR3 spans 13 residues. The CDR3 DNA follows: TGTGCCAGCAGCTTAACGGCGCGGGGTGAAGCTTTCTTT. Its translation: CASSLTARGEAFF.

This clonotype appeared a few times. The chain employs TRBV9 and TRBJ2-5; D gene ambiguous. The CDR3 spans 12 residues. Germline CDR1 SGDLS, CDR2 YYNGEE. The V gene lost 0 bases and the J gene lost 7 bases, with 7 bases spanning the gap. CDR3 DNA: TGTGCCAGCAGCGTAGTGCGCGGGACCCAGTACTTC. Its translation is CASSVVRGTQYF.

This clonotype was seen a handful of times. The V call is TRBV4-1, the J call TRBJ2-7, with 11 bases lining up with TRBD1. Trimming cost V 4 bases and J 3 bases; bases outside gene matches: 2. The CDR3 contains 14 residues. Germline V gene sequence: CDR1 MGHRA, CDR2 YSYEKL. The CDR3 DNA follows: TGCGCCAGCAGCCGGACAGGGGGCATCTACGAGCAGTACTTC. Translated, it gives CASSRTGGIYEQYF.

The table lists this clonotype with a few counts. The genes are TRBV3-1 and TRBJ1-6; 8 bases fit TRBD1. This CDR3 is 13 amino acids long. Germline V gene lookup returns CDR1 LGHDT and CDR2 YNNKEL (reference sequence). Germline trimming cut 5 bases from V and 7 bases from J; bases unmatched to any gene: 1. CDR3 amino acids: CASSDRGNSPLHF. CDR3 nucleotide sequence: TGTGCCAGCAGCGACAGGGGCAATTCACCCCTCCACTTT.

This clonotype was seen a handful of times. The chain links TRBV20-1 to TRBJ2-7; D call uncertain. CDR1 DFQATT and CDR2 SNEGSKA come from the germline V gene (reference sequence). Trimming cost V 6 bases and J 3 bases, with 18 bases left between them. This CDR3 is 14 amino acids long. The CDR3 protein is CSATDTSAFYEQYF. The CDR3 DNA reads TGCAGTGCGACCGACACGTCTGCCTTCTACGAGCAGTACTTC.

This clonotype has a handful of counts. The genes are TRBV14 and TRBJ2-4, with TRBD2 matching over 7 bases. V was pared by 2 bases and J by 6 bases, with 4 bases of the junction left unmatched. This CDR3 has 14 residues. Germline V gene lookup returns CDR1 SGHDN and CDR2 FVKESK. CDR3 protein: CASSQPGLINIQYF. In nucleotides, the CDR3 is TGTGCCAGCAGCCAACCGGGACTAATAAACATTCAGTACTTC.

The CDR3 spells CASSNTHTEAFF. The CDR3 DNA reads TGCGCCAGCTCCAACACGCACACTGAAGCTTTCTTT. The chain is built from TRBV10-2 and TRBJ1-1; D is uncertain. Per germline, CDR1 WSHSY and CDR2 SAAADI. The V end lost 8 bases, the J end lost 3 bases, and 10 bases lay between the germline ends. The CDR3 has 12 amino acids.